This passage covers 22 T cell receptor beta chains from one sample sequenced in a study of cytomegalovirus exposure and HLA in healthy donors. The assay was immunoSEQ multiplex PCR, and TCRdb's table has in-frame clones only and misses some. The sample consists of 200,000 to 250,000 clones, about nine tenths of them appearing once. The sample taken for sequencing was PBMCs. Receptors were obtained from a woman under 30 in good health and CMV-seronegative.

The chain combines TRBV18 with TRBJ1-2; D perhaps matches TRBD1 (6 bases). Germline V gives CDR1 KGHSH, CDR2 LQKENI. CDR3 length: 15 residues. V gave up 5 bases and J gave up 8 bases, with 21 bases separating them. The chain's CDR3 is CASSELYGQSGGYTF. CDR3 DNA: TGTGCCAGCTCAGAATTGTATGGACAGTCCGGGGGCTACACCTTC. Filled out from reference TRBV18 and TRBJ1-2, the complete variable domain reads NAGVMQNPRHLVRRRGQEARLRCSPMKGHSHVYWYRQLPEEGLKFMVYLQKENIIDESGMPKERFSAEFPKEGPSILRIQQVVRGDSAAYFCASSELYGQSGGYTFGSGTRLTVV.

Only a few counts were recorded for this clone. The CDR3 protein is CASSLDSQYGYTF. CDR3 nucleotides: TGCGCCAGCAGCTTGGACAGCCAATATGGCTACACCTTC. This sequence joins TRBV5-1 and TRBJ1-2; D not resolved. The CDR3 runs to 13 residues. Germline loops: CDR1 SGHRS, CDR2 YFSETQ. V gave up 0 bases and J gave up 5 bases, with 8 bases separating them.

The chain uses TRBV5-1 and TRBJ2-2; 15 nucleotides match TRBD2. V lost 4 bases, J lost 5 bases, and 18 bases stayed unmatched. Germline-derived CDR1 and CDR2 are SGHRS and YFSETQ. The CDR3 has 21 residues. CDR3 nucleotides: TGCGCCAGCAGCAGACGACGGGGGACTAGCGGGAGGTCCCTGGTTACCGGGGAGCTGTTTTTT. This codes for CASSRRRGTSGRSLVTGELFF.

The rearrangement uses TRBV9 and TRBJ2-5, with D possibly matching TRBD1 (5 bases). There are 12 residues in the CDR3. CDR1 SGDLS and CDR2 YYNGEE come from the germline V gene. Trimming took 10 bases from V and 5 from J, leaving 15 bases between them. The CDR3 DNA reads as TGTGCCGGCAAACGGACACTCGAGACCCAGTACTTC. Protein sequence: CAGKRTLETQYF. The full variable domain, with the rest looked up from reference TRBV9 and TRBJ2-5, is DSGVTQTPKHLITATGQRVTLRCSPRSGDLSVYWYQQSLDQGLQFLIQYYNGEERAKGNILERFSAQQFPDLHSELNLSSLELGDSALYFCAGKRTLETQYFGPGTRLLVL.

V usage is TRBV11-3 and J usage is TRBJ2-3; TRBD2 matches at 7 bases. This CDR3 comprises 15 residues. J gave up 3 bases and V 6 bases, and 9 bases lay outside the gene matches. Germline assignment: CDR1 SGHNT and CDR2 YENEEA. CDR3 amino acids: CASSSGLEWTDTQYF. The CDR3 nucleotides read TGTGCCAGCAGTTCCGGACTAGAGTGGACAGATACGCAGTATTTT.

This chain connects TRBV7-3 to TRBJ2-1; D may be TRBD2 (6 bases). Germline CDR1 SGHTA, CDR2 FQGTGA. V was trimmed by 5 bases and J by 3 bases, leaving 8 bases between them. This CDR3 spans 13 amino acids. The CDR3 DNA reads as TGTGCCAGCAGCCAGACTAGCTACAATGAGCAGTTCTTC. As protein: CASSQTSYNEQFF. The full variable domain, in which reference TRBV7-3 and TRBJ2-1 provide the parts outside the CDR3, is GAGVSQTPSNKVTEKGKYVELRCDPISGHTALYWYRQSLGQGPEFLIYFQGTGAADDSGLPNDRFFAVRPEGSVSTLKIQRTERGDSAVYLCASSQTSYNEQFFGPGTRLTVL.

The gene calls are TRBV18 and TRBJ2-1; 9 nucleotides line up with TRBD2. This CDR3 is built from 16 residues. The V gene end was trimmed by 3 bases and the J gene end by 7 bases; junction bases not matched to a gene: 10. CDR1 is KGHSH and CDR2 is LQKENI in the germline V gene. The CDR3 is CASSPTLAGKGNEQFF. The CDR3 nucleotides are TGTGCCAGCTCACCCACCCTAGCGGGAAAGGGTAATGAGCAGTTCTTC. Complete variable domain (other parts from reference TRBV18 and TRBJ2-1): NAGVMQNPRHLVRRRGQEARLRCSPMKGHSHVYWYRQLPEEGLKFMVYLQKENIIDESGMPKERFSAEFPKEGPSILRIQQVVRGDSAAYFCASSPTLAGKGNEQFFGPGTRLTVL.

V usage is TRBV5-1 and J usage is TRBJ1-3; TRBD1 is a possible D gene (5 bases). The germline CDR1 and CDR2 sequences are SGHRS and YFSETQ. V shed 2 bases and J shed 4 bases, with 13 bases lying between them. This CDR3 has 15 residues. This chain's CDR3 is CASSFDSQRGNTIYF. The CDR3 region has the DNA TGCGCCAGCAGCTTTGACAGCCAAAGAGGAAACACCATATATTTT.

The chain has TRBV5-8 and TRBJ2-7; 8 nucleotides align to TRBD1. The CDR3 is 13 residues long. The germline V gene encodes CDR1 SGHTS and CDR2 YDEGEE. V dropped 4 bases and J dropped 5; count of bases not matched to a gene: 5. The CDR3 loop is CASSRLTGDEQYF. The DNA of the CDR3 is TGTGCCAGCAGCCGGTTGACAGGGGACGAGCAGTACTTC.

The V gene is TRBV25-1, the J gene TRBJ2-5; TRBD1 aligns across 11 bases. This CDR3 is built from 14 residues. With 2 bases clipped from V and 4 bases from J, the junction kept 0 bases outside the gene matches. Germline CDR1 MGHDK, CDR2 SYGVNS. The CDR3 loop reads CASSEGQGAETQYF. CDR3 nucleotide sequence: TGTGCCAGCAGTGAAGGACAGGGGGCAGAGACCCAGTACTTC.

The chain is built from TRBV27 and TRBJ1-1; TRBD1 aligns across 8 bases. Losses at the gene ends were 3 bases for V and 5 bases for J; bases not matched to a gene: 8. Germline CDR1 is MNHEY and CDR2 is SMNVEV (reference sequence). The CDR3 is 15 amino acids. The CDR3, as DNA: TGTGCCAGCAGTTTGGGGCAGGGGGCAGGTACTGAAGCTTTCTTT. Amino acid sequence: CASSLGQGAGTEAFF.

The chain uses TRBV6-5 and TRBJ1-2; TRBD1 is a possible D gene (6 bases). With 6 bases removed from V and 7 bases from J, the gap between germline ends came to 15 bases. Germline assignment: CDR1 MNHEY and CDR2 SVGAGI. The CDR3 covers 13 residues. The CDR3 sequence is CASRQQGFPGYTF. The CDR3 DNA reads TGTGCCAGCAGACAACAGGGATTTCCTGGCTACACCTTC.

CDR3 region: CASTQISHYGYTF. The CDR3 bases are TGTGCCAGCACTCAGATCTCCCACTATGGCTACACCTTC. This chain joins TRBV6-1 and TRBJ1-2; D not resolved. Germline CDR1 reads MNHNS; CDR2 reads SASEGT. CDR3 length equals 13 residues. V lost 7 bases and J lost 3, with 12 bases in between.

The chain combines TRBV2 with TRBJ2-1, with a tentative D call TRBD1 (5 bases). Germline CDR1 reads SNHLY; CDR2 reads FYNNEI. The CDR3 runs 16 residues. V lost 4 bases to trimming and J lost 5 bases, with 18 bases between them. The CDR3 DNA is TGTGCCAGCAGTGCCCAGTACCTACAAGGGGACAATGAGCAGTTCTTC. It encodes CASSAQYLQGDNEQFF.

V is TRBV5-1 and J is TRBJ2-1; D is perhaps TRBD1 (6 bases). V lost 2 bases, J lost 0 bases, and 15 bases lay in between. Germline V CDR1 and CDR2: SGHRS, YFSETQ. The CDR3 sequence is 17 residues long. As DNA, the CDR3 is TGCGCCAGCAGCTTTGGTCGACAGGCAGGCTCCTACAATGAGCAGTTCTTC. This gives the protein CASSFGRQAGSYNEQFF.

This sequence joins TRBV30 and TRBJ1-2, with D unresolved. Trimming took 2 bases from V and 4 from J, leaving 8 bases between them. Per the germline V gene, CDR1 is GTSNPN and CDR2 is SVGIG (reference sequence). The CDR3 has 12 residues. In nucleotides, the CDR3 is TGTGCCTGGAGTAGTACCAGCTATGGCTACACCTTC. This encodes CAWSSTSYGYTF.

The table lists this clone with many counts. The chain is built from TRBV7-8 and TRBJ2-2; TRBD2 is a possible D gene (6 bases). The germline V gene has CDR1 SGHVS and CDR2 FQNEAQ. The V end was cut by 1 base, the J end by 4 bases, with 10 bases between. The CDR3 runs to 15 residues. The CDR3 DNA sequence: TGTGCCAGCAGCTTAGGGGACTCTCGCACCGGGGAGCTGTTTTTT. It yields the protein CASSLGDSRTGELFF.

The rearrangement joins TRBV19 to TRBJ1-5; tentative D call: TRBD1 (5 bases). CDR1 is LNHDA and CDR2 is SQIVND in the germline V gene (reference sequence). The CDR3 totals 15 residues. Trimming removed 4 bases from V and 6 bases from J, with 16 bases in between. CDR3 loop: CASSTGGDLGQPQHF. The CDR3 bases are TGTGCCAGTAGTACAGGAGGGGATTTGGGTCAGCCCCAGCATTTT.

The rearrangement links TRBV5-1 to TRBJ1-1; D is possibly TRBD1 (6 bases). V was shortened by 4 bases and J by 4 bases, with 8 bases between the two germline ends. The CDR3 has 12 amino acids. The germline gives CDR1 SGHRS, CDR2 YFSETQ. DNA for the CDR3: TGCGCCAGCAGCGAGGGGGTCACTGAAGCTTTCTTT. Translated: CASSEGVTEAFF.

The chain is built from TRBV5-1 and TRBJ2-1; TRBD2 aligns across 12 bases. V gave up 4 bases and J gave up 0 bases; unmatched junction bases: 8. CDR1 and CDR2 from the germline V gene are SGHRS and YFSETQ. This CDR3 region has 18 residues. Here the CDR3 reads CASSRTSGIASSYNEQFF. The CDR3 nucleotides read TGCGCCAGCAGCCGGACTAGCGGGATTGCGAGCTCCTACAATGAGCAGTTCTTC.

This chain links TRBV28 with TRBJ1-3, with no clear D. Germline values: CDR1 MDHEN, CDR2 SYDVKM. The V end lost 6 bases, the J end lost 0 bases, and 9 bases lay between the germline ends. The CDR3 extends over 14 amino acids. CDR3: CASSSLYSGNTIYF. The CDR3 DNA sequence: TGTGCCAGCAGCAGTCTTTACTCTGGAAACACCATATATTTT.

The chain recombines TRBV15 with TRBJ2-7; TRBD2 matches 12 bases. V gave up 1 base and J gave up 0 bases; unmatched junction bases: 4. The germline CDR1 and CDR2 sequences are LNHNV and YYDKDF (reference sequence). The CDR3 extends over 17 amino acids. The DNA for the CDR3 is TGTGCCACCAGCAGAGCGCTAGCGGGAGGGACCTCCTACGAGCAGTACTTC. Its protein product is CATSRALAGGTSYEQYF.